This TCR beta chain was obtained from a study of T-cell reconstitution after alpha-beta-depleted transplantation in children. Unique molecular identifiers were incorporated into the prepared TCRbeta library. TCRdb reprocessed the PCR reads via MiXCR and lists one record per CDR3 protein. The table includes hundreds of thousands of distinct CDR3 sequences, 30% to 35% detected once. V lost 6 bases and J lost 1, with 12 bases in between. Germline V gene sequence: CDR1 MNHEY, CDR2 SVGEGT. This CDR3 comprises 14 residues. The chain links TRBV6-2 or TRBV6-3 to TRBJ1-1; D is undetermined. Sequenced here: PBMCs from the stem cell graft donor, sampled from the stem cell graft. The sequence derives from a human donor who donated a stem cell graft to a child with aplastic anemia. Here the CDR3 DNA reads TGTGCCAGCAGCCGCCAACATCCGAACACTGAAGCTTTCTTT. This sequence encodes CASSRQHPNTEAFF.